The 15 T cell receptor beta chains below were found in one sample sequenced in a study of blood T cell repertoires in COVID-19. The repertoire was sequenced with immunoSEQ multiplex PCR; TCRdb's copy has only in-frame clones and lacks some. Of around 450,000 clones listed, around 89% were seen once; the top ten hold approximately 4.5%. Sequencing input: peripheral blood. These receptors were taken from a woman aged 25 to 45 with acute or convalescent COVID-19.

This chain joins TRBV27 and TRBJ2-2; 8 bases align to TRBD1. J gave up 1 base and V 6 bases, and 4 bases lay outside the gene matches. The CDR3 has 15 residues. Per the germline V gene, CDR1 is MNHEY and CDR2 is SMNVEV (reference sequence). CDR3 sequence (DNA): TGTGCCAGCAGGACCGGGACAGGGAACACCGGGGAGCTGTTTTTT. Its protein is CASRTGTGNTGELFF.

The V gene is TRBV20-1, the J gene TRBJ2-5, with TRBD2 matching 7 bases. Germline loops: CDR1 DFQATT, CDR2 SNEGSKA (reference sequence). V gave up 3 bases and J gave up 8 bases; unmatched junction bases: 12. This CDR3 region has 14 residues. CDR3 in DNA: TGCAGTGCTAGTGCCCAGCGGGGACTCGGAACCCAGTACTTC. It encodes CSASAQRGLGTQYF.

The V gene is TRBV30, the J gene TRBJ1-1; 9 bases are a match to TRBD1. V was pared by 0 bases and J by 4 bases, with 0 bases of the junction left unmatched. CDR1 GTSNPN and CDR2 SVGIG come from the germline V gene (reference sequence). This CDR3 is built from 13 residues. CDR3 sequence (DNA): TGTGCCTGGAGTGTGACAGGGGGCACTGAAGCTTTCTTT. Protein sequence: CAWSVTGGTEAFF.

This sequence joins TRBV24-1 and TRBJ2-1; maybe TRBD2 (6 bases). The germline V gene has CDR1 KGHDR and CDR2 SFDVKD. The CDR3 covers 17 residues. V dropped 1 base and J dropped 6 bases, with 18 bases sitting between them. The CDR3: CATSDFSGLLGVNEQFF. In DNA form, the CDR3 reads TGTGCCACCAGTGATTTTTCGGGACTTTTAGGGGTCAATGAGCAGTTCTTC.

The chain carries TRBV5-6 and TRBJ2-5; 12 bases align to TRBD1. Germline CDR1 reads SGHDT; CDR2 reads YYEEEE. CDR3 length: 17 amino acids. With V trimmed by 6 bases and J by 4 bases, 13 bases remained unmatched. The CDR3: CASTPYWDRGRGETQYF. CDR3 DNA: TGTGCCAGCACCCCCTACTGGGACAGGGGGCGCGGAGAGACCCAGTACTTC.

V and J are TRBV3-1 (or the pseudogene TRBV3-2) and TRBJ2-7; D perhaps matches TRBD2 (6 bases). The CDR3 has 14 residues. V lost 4 bases and J 5 bases, leaving 15 bases between the germline ends. Germline V gives CDR1 LGHDT, CDR2 YNNKEL (reference sequence). The CDR3 sequence is CASSPLGGTNEQYF. For the CDR3, the DNA is TGTGCCAGCAGCCCCCTCGGGGGTACTAACGAGCAGTACTTC.

The J gene is TRBJ2-1, the V gene TRBV18, with 7 bases matching TRBD1. V shed 6 bases, J shed 5 bases, and the junction held 10 bases outside the gene matches. The germline V gene has CDR1 KGHSH and CDR2 LQKENI. This CDR3 is 15 amino acids long. The CDR3 loop reads CASSGDRLLNNEQFF. In DNA form, the CDR3 reads TGTGCCAGCTCGGGGGACAGACTACTAAACAATGAGCAGTTCTTC. The complete variable domain, with remaining parts taken from reference TRBV18 and TRBJ2-1, reads NAGVMQNPRHLVRRRGQEARLRCSPMKGHSHVYWYRQLPEEGLKFMVYLQKENIIDESGMPKERFSAEFPKEGPSILRIQQVVRGDSAAYFCASSGDRLLNNEQFFGPGTRLTVL.

The V call is TRBV28, the J call TRBJ1-3, with D maybe TRBD1 (5 bases). Trimming took off 10 bases at V and 1 base at J, with 17 bases between the two ends. Germline V gene lookup returns CDR1 MDHEN and CDR2 SYDVKM. The CDR3 is 15 residues long. CDR3 DNA: TGTGCCACCGTCCAGGGCGATATATCTGGAAACACCATATATTTT. It codes for CATVQGDISGNTIYF. The variable domain in full, with the rest retrieved from reference TRBV28 and TRBJ1-3, is DVKVTQSSRYLVKRTGEKVFLECVQDMDHENMFWYRQDPGLGLRLIYFSYDVKMKEKGDIPEGYSVSREKKERFSLILESASTNQTSMYLCATVQGDISGNTIYFGEGSWLTVV.

The chain combines TRBV10-3 with TRBJ2-5; D may be TRBD1 (6 bases). The CDR3 sequence is 14 residues long. V was clipped by 4 bases and J by 5 bases, with 14 bases between them. Germline V gene data show CDR1 as ENHRY and CDR2 as SYGVKD. This CDR3 reads CAISVLGAEETQYF. As DNA, the CDR3 is TGTGCCATCAGTGTATTGGGGGCTGAGGAGACCCAGTACTTC.

The genes are TRBV7-8 and TRBJ2-2, with 7 bases that match TRBD1. V lost 5 bases to trimming and J lost 1 base; unmatched junction nucleotides: 4. The CDR3 spans 15 residues. CDR1 and CDR2 (germline): SGHVS, FQNEAQ. The CDR3 reads CASSTRDRNTGELFF. The CDR3 DNA reads TGTGCCAGCAGCACCCGGGACAGGAACACCGGGGAGCTGTTTTTT.

The rearrangement joins TRBV5-6 to TRBJ2-1, with 11 bases that match TRBD2. V dropped 1 base and J dropped 7; count of bases not matched to a gene: 16. The CDR3 extends over 19 amino acids. The germline CDR1 and CDR2 sequences are SGHDT and YYEEEE. CDR3 residues: CASSLIIRGSGGALNEQFF. CDR3 nucleotides: TGTGCCAGCAGCTTGATTATTCGGGGTAGCGGGGGGGCTTTAAATGAGCAGTTCTTC.

The chain is built from TRBV10-3 and TRBJ2-1; 7 bases line up with TRBD1. Germline V CDR1 and CDR2: ENHRY, SYGVKD. This CDR3 has 16 residues. The junction had 12 bases not matched to a gene; V was cut back by 4 bases and J by 6 bases. CDR3 residues: CAISGTGGPFVNEQFF. CDR3 DNA sequence: TGTGCCATCAGTGGGACAGGAGGCCCCTTCGTCAATGAGCAGTTCTTC.

The rearrangement joins TRBV15 to TRBJ2-5, with 10 positions matching TRBD1. Germline CDR1 and CDR2: LNHNV and YYDKDF (reference sequence). The V gene end was trimmed by 9 bases and the J gene end by 2 bases; junction bases not matched to a gene: 9. CDR3 length equals 15 residues. CDR3 coding DNA: TGTGCCACGGGCCGGGACAGGGGTTTTCAAGAGACCCAGTACTTC. Its translation: CATGRDRGFQETQYF.

V usage is TRBV12-3 or TRBV12-4 and J usage is TRBJ2-1; D is unresolved. The CDR3 has 12 residues. Trimming removed 5 bases from V and 9 bases from J, with 11 bases in between. CDR3 bases: TGTGCCAGCAGTCGAGAAACGGGTGAGCAGTTCTTC. Residues: CASSRETGEQFF.

The gene calls are TRBV24-1 and TRBJ2-2; 12 positions agree with TRBD2. This CDR3 has 17 amino acids. Trimming cost V 3 bases and J 1 base; bases outside gene matches: 2. The germline CDR1 and CDR2 sequences are KGHDR and SFDVKD. The CDR3 here is CATSDPGLAGNTGELFF. The CDR3 bases are TGTGCCACCAGTGATCCGGGACTAGCGGGGAACACCGGGGAGCTGTTTTTT.